These 20 T cell receptor beta chains were all obtained from the same sample, sequenced in a study of vaccination and CD4 T cells after COVID-19. The Oncomine TCR Beta short-read assay was what sequenced the DNA obtained from cultured CD4+ T cells. TCRdb processed the PCR reads anew with MiXCR; each CDR3 protein has one entry. Here the sample spans roughly 13,000 distinct CDR3 sequences, about 51% being singletons. No antigen has been assigned to these receptors. Treatment given: approximately 10-day PBMC culture with coronavirus spike peptide pools or control peptides (ViraFEST assay). The sample consisted of CD4+ T cells from blood, cultured in vitro. Receptors originate from a human donor who had recovered from COVID-19.

A few counts support this clonotype. The V and J genes are TRBV19 and TRBJ1-5; D is perhaps TRBD1 (5 bases). The V end was cut by 5 bases, the J end by 3 bases, with 17 bases between. The CDR3 has 16 amino acids. Germline V gene lookup returns CDR1 LNHDA and CDR2 SQIVND (reference sequence). In nucleotides, the CDR3 is TGTGCCAGTAGTTCCACGGGGCAGGGCGTCAATCAGCCCCAGCATTTT. It encodes CASSSTGQGVNQPQHF.

This chain links TRBV2 with TRBJ2-5; 14 bases agree with TRBD2. The ends lost 6 bases at V and 4 bases at J; junction bases unmatched: 1. The CDR3 has 14 amino acids. The germline V gene has CDR1 SNHLY and CDR2 FYNNEI. CDR3 amino acids: CASRGLAGGETQYF. The CDR3 DNA follows: TGTGCCAGCAGAGGACTAGCGGGAGGAGAGACCCAGTACTTC. Together with reference TRBV2 and TRBJ2-5, the CDR3 gives the full variable domain: EPEVTQTPSHQVTQMGQEVILRCVPISNHLYFYWYRQILGQKVEFLVSFYNNEISEKSEIFDDQFSVERPDGSNFTLKIRSTKLEDSAMYFCASRGLAGGETQYFGPGTRLLVL.

The chain employs TRBV20-1 and TRBJ1-2; 8 bases align to TRBD1. With 7 bases clipped from V and 0 bases from J, the junction kept 1 base outside the gene matches. The germline CDR1 and CDR2 sequences are DFQATT and SNEGSKA (reference sequence). This CDR3 comprises 12 residues. CDR3 sequence: CSGDRTNYGYTF. DNA for the CDR3: TGCAGTGGGGACAGGACTAACTATGGCTACACCTTC.

V usage is TRBV7-3 and J usage is TRBJ2-2; D is ambiguous. The germline V and J ends were trimmed by 2 bases and 0 bases, with 10 bases remaining between them. The V gene's germline CDR1 is SGHTA and CDR2 FQGTGA. The CDR3 consists of 16 residues. This chain's CDR3 is CASSLLGGSNTGELFF. For the CDR3, the DNA is TGTGCCAGCAGCTTACTGGGTGGGTCGAACACCGGGGAGCTGTTTTTT.

This clonotype was counted between two and nine times. The chain has TRBV20-1 and TRBJ2-2; TRBD2 might be the D (6 bases). This CDR3 spans 16 amino acids. Trimming left V 0 bases short and J 1 base short, with 12 bases between. From germline, CDR1 is DFQATT and CDR2 SNEGSKA (reference sequence). CDR3 sequence (DNA): TGCAGTGCTAGAGACCCGTGGCGGGAGAACACCGGGGAGCTGTTTTTT. Translating gives CSARDPWRENTGELFF.

The chain employs TRBV19 and TRBJ2-5; TRBD2 is a possible D gene (6 bases). CDR3 length: 13 residues. V lost 4 bases and J lost 7, with 13 bases in between. CDR1 is LNHDA and CDR2 is SQIVND in the germline V gene (reference sequence). DNA for the CDR3: TGTGCCAGTAGTACCGGATTGGGGGGGACCCAGTACTTC. Protein: CASSTGLGGTQYF.

V is TRBV20-1 and J is TRBJ2-3; D ambiguous. The CDR3 totals 13 residues. Germline V gene lookup returns CDR1 DFQATT and CDR2 SNEGSKA (reference sequence). The CDR3 sequence: CRCSALRTDTQYF. CDR3 in DNA: TGCAGGTGTTCAGCACTTCGCACAGATACGCAGTATTTT.

The rearrangement uses TRBV30 and TRBJ2-5; 7 bases align to TRBD2. The junction had 13 bases not matched to a gene; V was cut back by 2 bases and J by 7 bases. CDR3 length equals 15 residues. Germline V CDR1 and CDR2: GTSNPN, SVGIG (reference sequence). DNA of the CDR3: TGTGCCTGGAGTCATCAAGCGGGGAGATCGGGGACCCAGTACTTC. Its translation: CAWSHQAGRSGTQYF.

The CDR3 sequence: CSASEGEAGELFF. For the CDR3, the DNA is TGCAGTGCTAGTGAGGGAGAGGCCGGGGAGCTGTTTTTT. The gene calls are TRBV20-1 and TRBJ2-2; tentative D call: TRBD2 (5 bases). V dropped 3 bases and J dropped 6 bases, with 11 bases sitting between them. The CDR3 has 13 amino acids. From germline, CDR1 is DFQATT and CDR2 SNEGSKA (reference sequence).

In this sample, this clonotype turned up once. The rearrangement links TRBV5-1 to TRBJ2-1, with TRBD2 matching over 13 bases. V was pared by 5 bases and J by 8 bases, with 4 bases of the junction left unmatched. This CDR3 has 14 residues. CDR1 and CDR2 from the germline V gene are SGHRS and YFSETQ. The CDR3 region has the DNA TGCGCCAGCAGGTGGACTAGCGGGAGCTATGAGCAGTTCTTC. Translated, it gives CASRWTSGSYEQFF.

This sequence joins TRBV28 and TRBJ2-4; TRBD2 aligns across 9 bases. J lost 6 bases, V lost 8 bases, and 11 bases had no gene match. Germline CDR1 MDHEN, CDR2 SYDVKM. This CDR3 comprises 15 residues. The CDR3 reads CASRERGAGPNIQYF. The CDR3 bases are TGTGCCAGCCGCGAGCGGGGGGCCGGCCCAAACATTCAGTACTTC.

The chain recombines TRBV5-1 with TRBJ2-3; D is tentatively TRBD1 or TRBD2 (5 bases each). CDR1 and CDR2 (germline): SGHRS, YFSETQ. The CDR3 is 16 residues long. V was cut by 0 bases and J by 1 base, with 12 bases left in between. The CDR3 here is CASSLDGVGGTDTQYF. CDR3 in DNA: TGCGCCAGCAGCTTGGACGGGGTAGGGGGCACAGATACGCAGTATTTT. Together with reference TRBV5-1 and TRBJ2-3, the CDR3 gives the full variable domain: KAGVTQTPRYLIKTRGQQVTLSCSPISGHRSVSWYQQTPGQGLQFLFEYFSETQRNKGNFPGRFSGRQFSNSRSEMNVSTLELGDSALYLCASSLDGVGGTDTQYFGPGTRLTVL.

The genes are TRBV6-1 and TRBJ2-3; 7 positions match TRBD1. CDR3 length: 13 amino acids. Trimming cost V 8 bases and J 2 bases; bases outside gene matches: 4. CDR1 is MNHNS and CDR2 is SASEGT in the germline V gene. The CDR3 spells CASGGQNTDTQYF. The CDR3 DNA reads as TGTGCCAGCGGGGGACAGAACACAGATACGCAGTATTTT.

The chain has TRBV4-3 and TRBJ1-3; tentative D call: TRBD1 (5 bases). Germline-derived CDR1 and CDR2 are LGHNA and YSLEER. Trimming took off 0 bases at V and 8 bases at J, with 8 bases between the two ends. The CDR3 runs 13 residues. The CDR3 loop reads CASSQDLGDTIYF. The CDR3 coding sequence is TGCGCCAGCAGCCAAGATCTAGGGGACACCATATATTTT.

The chain couples TRBV11-2 to TRBJ2-2; 7 nucleotides match TRBD2. The CDR3 has 15 residues. The germline V gene has CDR1 SGHAT and CDR2 FQNNGV. Trimming removed 5 bases from V and 7 bases from J; junction bases left unmatched: 10. CDR3 protein: CASSRGRERGGELFF. DNA for the CDR3: TGTGCCAGCAGCCGAGGGCGGGAGCGCGGCGGGGAGCTGTTTTTT.

The rearrangement uses TRBV24-1 and TRBJ1-6; no definite D call. The CDR3 sequence is 12 residues long. CDR1 KGHDR and CDR2 SFDVKD come from the germline V gene. V lost 3 bases, J lost 7 bases, and 3 bases lay in between. The CDR3 DNA reads as TGTGCCACCAGTGATGCGAATTCACCCCTCCACTTT. This codes for CATSDANSPLHF.

This chain uses TRBV11-2 with TRBJ2-1, with TRBD1 matching 7 bases. Trimming cost V 0 bases and J 9 bases; bases outside gene matches: 5. CDR3 length: 14 amino acids. Per germline, CDR1 SGHAT and CDR2 FQNNGV. CDR3 DNA: TGTGCCAGCAGCTTAGATACAGGGGTCCCTGAGCAGTTCTTC. Its translation is CASSLDTGVPEQFF.

J is TRBJ1-5 and V is TRBV27; 9 bases fit TRBD1. The CDR3 has 16 residues. Germline CDR1 reads MNHEY; CDR2 reads SMNVEV (reference sequence). The junction had 13 bases not matched to a gene; V was cut back by 5 bases and J by 8 bases. CDR3 in amino acids: CASSPSDRGFREPQHF. The CDR3, as DNA: TGTGCCAGCAGTCCGTCGGACAGGGGCTTTAGGGAGCCCCAGCATTTT.

This chain links TRBV18 with TRBJ1-1; D ambiguous. V was shortened by 2 bases and J by 0 bases, with 13 bases between the two germline ends. The CDR3 loop spans 16 amino acids. Germline V gives CDR1 KGHSH, CDR2 LQKENI. The CDR3 nucleotides read TGTGCCAGCTCACCAGAGGCAGGACGGATGAACACTGAAGCTTTCTTT. This codes for CASSPEAGRMNTEAFF.

This clonotype has just a few counts. CDR3 DNA sequence: TGCAGTGGGCGCGGCTTGGGGGCGGATTTCGGGGCTTTCTTT. It encodes CSGRGLGADFGAFF. The V gene is TRBV20-1, the J gene TRBJ1-1; a possible D gene is TRBD1 (6 bases). Germline lookup yields CDR1 DFQATT and CDR2 SNEGSKA (reference sequence). Trimming pared 7 bases from V and 11 bases from J, leaving 26 bases between. CDR3 length: 14 residues.